The 14 T cell receptor beta chains given below trace back to one sample, sequenced in a study of T cell repertoires in cytomegalovirus infection. TCRdb re-derived calls from the reads in MiXCR, one entry per CDR3 protein. The sample includes tens of thousands of distinct CDR3 sequences, 3.5% to 4% of them seen just once. What was sequenced was PBMCs. All receptors derive from a human donor in good health (CMV status not recorded). Some clones in this sample may be carry-over from other donors' samples.

As concerns this clonotype: Since a much larger clone is just one base distant, this may be a read error. The gene calls are TRBV19 and TRBJ2-5; a possible D gene is TRBD1 (6 bases). CDR1 is LNHDA, CDR2 SQIVND, per germline (reference sequence). Trimming cost V 3 bases and J 2 bases, with 16 bases left between them. The CDR3 runs 16 residues. DNA of the CDR3: TGTGCCAGTAGTATCGGGGCAGGGGTCATTCAAGAGACCCAGTACTTC. Amino acids: CASSIGAGVIQETQYF.

This clonotype was seen many times. The J gene is TRBJ2-2, the V gene TRBV7-8; D gene uncertain. From germline, CDR1 is SGHVS and CDR2 FQNEAQ. Trimming cost V 4 bases and J 2 bases, with 2 bases left between them. This CDR3 spans 12 amino acids. CDR3: CASSSNTGELFF. The CDR3 DNA follows: TGTGCCAGCAGCTCCAACACCGGGGAGCTGTTTTTT. Looking up the rest from reference TRBV7-8 and TRBJ2-2 gives the full variable domain: GAGVSQSPRYKVAKRGQDVALRCDPISGHVSLFWYQQALGQGPEFLTYFQNEAQLDKSGLPSDRFFAERPEGSVSTLKIQRTQQEDSAVYLCASSSNTGELFFGEGSRLTVL.

There are many counts of this clonotype. V is TRBV7-2 and J is TRBJ2-7; 8 bases agree with TRBD2. This CDR3 region has 14 residues. V lost 1 base, J lost 3 bases, and 2 bases stayed unmatched. Germline V gene data show CDR1 as SGHTA and CDR2 as FQGNSA. CDR3 amino acids: CASSLGSGGYEQYF. DNA of the CDR3: TGTGCCAGCAGCTTAGGAAGCGGGGGCTACGAGCAGTACTTC.

Ten or more counts support this clonotype. The CDR3 region is CASSSGSYEQFF. CDR3 DNA sequence: TGTGCCAGCAGCTCGGGGAGTTATGAGCAGTTCTTC. This sequence joins TRBV7-2 and TRBJ2-1; possible D gene TRBD2, 5 bases. The germline gives CDR1 SGHTA, CDR2 FQGNSA. Deletions cut 4 bases from V and 8 bases from J, with 9 bases between. CDR3 size: 12 residues.

This clonotype was detected many times. The chain combines TRBV7-2 with TRBJ1-1; a possible D gene is TRBD1 (5 bases). The CDR3 is made up of 14 amino acids. The germline V gene encodes CDR1 SGHTA and CDR2 FQGNSA. V was trimmed by 3 bases and J by 1 base, leaving 9 bases between them. CDR3 nucleotides: TGTGCCAGCAGCTTGCAAGGGGAGAACACTGAAGCTTTCTTT. Its translation: CASSLQGENTEAFF.

In this sample, this clonotype turned up many times. CDR3 DNA sequence: TGTGCCAGCAGTTACTCGACCCCAAATAGCGGGAGTTTCTACAATGAGCAGTTCTTC. Translation: CASSYSTPNSGSFYNEQFF. The chain recombines TRBV6-6 with TRBJ2-1; 9 nucleotides align to TRBD2. Unmatched junction bases numbered 12, after V lost 0 bases and J lost 3 bases. The CDR3 is 19 amino acids. Germline lookup yields CDR1 MNHNY and CDR2 SVGAGI (reference sequence).

This clonotype was observed many times. This chain connects TRBV20-1 to TRBJ2-5, with TRBD2 as a possible D gene (6 bases). The CDR3 is 15 amino acids. The germline V gene has CDR1 DFQATT and CDR2 SNEGSKA (reference sequence). V gave up 4 bases and J gave up 0 bases, with 15 bases separating them. CDR3 coding DNA: TGCAGTGCTATCAATCAGAGGGACTACCAAGAGACCCAGTACTTC. Protein sequence: CSAINQRDYQETQYF.

This clonotype was seen at least ten times. The chain recombines TRBV9 with TRBJ1-1; D remains ambiguous. Germline CDR1 and CDR2: SGDLS and YYNGEE. V shed 0 bases and J shed 4 bases, with 7 bases lying between them. This CDR3 comprises 13 residues. The CDR3, as DNA: TGTGCCAGCAGCGTAGACGCCTTCACTGAAGCTTTCTTT. Translation gives CASSVDAFTEAFF.

This clonotype was observed at least ten times. The rearrangement joins TRBV18 to TRBJ2-4; D remains unclear. Trimming pared 0 bases from V and 1 base from J, leaving 13 bases between. The V gene's germline CDR1 is KGHSH and CDR2 LQKENI. The CDR3 totals 17 residues. The CDR3 region has the DNA TGTGCCAGCTCACCACCTTGGGCGAGATTGGCCAAAAACATTCAGTACTTC. It codes for CASSPPWARLAKNIQYF.

This clonotype was seen ten or more times. The chain recombines TRBV12-3 or TRBV12-4 with TRBJ2-3; tentatively, D is TRBD2 (5 bases). Trimming shortened V by 3 bases and J by 7 bases, and 8 bases separated the two germline ends. This CDR3 has 12 residues. CDR3 DNA sequence: TGTGCCAGCAGTTTCGGGATCAATACGCAGTATTTT. This gives the protein CASSFGINTQYF.

This clonotype has at least ten counts. The rearrangement links TRBV7-2 to TRBJ2-5; 8 bases agree with TRBD1. This CDR3 has 15 residues. Trimming cost V 4 bases and J 5 bases; bases outside gene matches: 9. The germline V gene has CDR1 SGHTA and CDR2 FQGNSA. The CDR3 loop reads CASSSYPWTGETQYF. For the CDR3, the DNA is TGTGCCAGCAGCTCCTACCCCTGGACAGGGGAGACCCAGTACTTC.

This clonotype was recorded at least ten times. The J gene is TRBJ2-6, the V gene TRBV7-2; tentatively, D is TRBD1 or TRBD2 (5 bases each). Germline V CDR1 and CDR2: SGHTA, FQGNSA. The CDR3 runs 15 residues. Trimming cost V 5 bases and J 2 bases, with 10 bases left between them. CDR3 amino acids: CASSLWGTGANVLTF. CDR3 DNA: TGTGCCAGCAGCCTCTGGGGGACTGGGGCCAACGTCCTGACTTTC.

This clonotype was seen repeatedly, ten times or more. The rearrangement links TRBV7-8 to TRBJ1-2; 9 nucleotides line up with TRBD1. This CDR3 is 16 amino acids long. Germline V gene lookup returns CDR1 SGHVS and CDR2 FQNEAQ. With V trimmed by 3 bases and J by 0 bases, 5 bases remained unmatched. The CDR3 nucleotides are TGTGCCAGCAGCTTGACAGGGGGGGTTCCTAACTATGGCTACACCTTC. Translated, it gives CASSLTGGVPNYGYTF.

This clonotype was counted ten times or more. In DNA form, the CDR3 reads TGTGCCAGCAGCCAAGCGGGGGCTAGCTCCTACGAGCAGTACTTC. Translating it yields CASSQAGASSYEQYF. The chain uses TRBV4-2 and TRBJ2-7; D may be TRBD1 or TRBD2 (6 bases each). Germline V gives CDR1 LGHNA, CDR2 YNFKEQ. With 1 base removed from V and 0 bases from J, the gap between germline ends came to 10 bases. The CDR3 spans 15 residues.